This T cell receptor beta chain stems from a study of T cell responses to AZD1222 COVID-19 vaccine. Study-wide results and limits: There were vaccine-associated CD4 TCRs across spike, dominant at 160-218 and 743-854.

Here immunoSEQ multiplex PCR was the method, and the copy in TCRdb shows in-frame clones only, minus some. The table includes roughly 270,000 clones, around 92% detected once. Notes on this clone: Its matching antigen is unknown.

The CDR3 has 15 amino acids. Germline CDR1 and CDR2: SGDLS and YYNGEE. Between the trimmed V and J ends, which lost 2 bases and 6 bases, there was a span of 17 bases. The specimen was peripheral blood, collected 28 days after the second AZD1222 dose. V is TRBV9 and J is TRBJ1-2, with D tentatively TRBD1 (6 bases). The TCR originated in an adult who received the AZD1222 COVID-19 vaccine. CDR3 bases: TGTGCCAGCAGCGTCAGGCTGGACAGCTACGATGGCTACACCTTC. As protein: CASSVRLDSYDGYTF.